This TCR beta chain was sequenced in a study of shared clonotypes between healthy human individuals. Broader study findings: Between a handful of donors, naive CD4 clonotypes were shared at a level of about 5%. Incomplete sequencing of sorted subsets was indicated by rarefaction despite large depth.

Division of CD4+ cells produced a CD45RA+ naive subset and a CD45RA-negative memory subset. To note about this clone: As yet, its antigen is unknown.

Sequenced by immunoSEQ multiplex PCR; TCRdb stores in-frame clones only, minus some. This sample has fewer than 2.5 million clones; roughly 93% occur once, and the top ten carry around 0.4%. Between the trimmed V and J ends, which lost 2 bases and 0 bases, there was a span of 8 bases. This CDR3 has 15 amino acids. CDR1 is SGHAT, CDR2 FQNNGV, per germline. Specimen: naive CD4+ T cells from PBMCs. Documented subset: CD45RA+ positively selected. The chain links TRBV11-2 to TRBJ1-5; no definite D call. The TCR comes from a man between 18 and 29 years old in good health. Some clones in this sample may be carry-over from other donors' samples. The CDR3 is CASSLTGFSNQPQHF. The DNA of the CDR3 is TGTGCCAGCAGCTTAACGGGGTTTAGCAATCAGCCCCAGCATTTT.